Sequencing of this T cell receptor (beta chain) was carried out in a study of glioma-infiltrating T cells after dendritic cell vaccination. Trimming took off 2 bases at V and 1 base at J, with 19 bases between the two ends. CDR1 KGHSH and CDR2 LQKENI come from the germline V gene. CDR3 size: 18 residues. Sequencing used immunoSEQ multiplex PCR; TCRdb keeps in-frame clones, though not all of them. This sample has about 64,000 clones, with 82% found just once. This sequence was found in a human donor with glioblastoma. Sequencing used blood, obtained before dendritic cell vaccination. The gene calls are TRBV18 and TRBJ2-3; D perhaps matches TRBD1 (5 bases). The CDR3 DNA sequence: TGTGCCAGCTCACCAGGTGATATCGGACACCATGGCACAGATACGCAGTATTTT. Translated, it gives CASSPGDIGHHGTDTQYF.